Below, 7 T cell receptor beta chains from the same sample are listed, as sequenced in a study of Ad26.COV2.S vaccination and SARS-CoV-2 variants. Only in-frame clones appear in the TCRdb table, and some are missing; sequencing was by immunoSEQ multiplex PCR. The repertoire has roughly 510,000 clones, around 90% of them found once; the top ten carry around 13%. Treatment indicated: some 20 received Ad26.COV2.S at low or high dose, single or two shots; about 5 received placebo; per-sample allocation not given. Vaccine and placebo recipients were sampled on day 63 after the first injection. Here the sequenced sample was peripheral blood, taken in a trial of Ad26.COV2.S vaccine versus placebo. The receptors were sampled from a person between 18 and 65 years old who received the Ad26.COV2.S COVID-19 vaccine or a placebo.

This rearrangement joins TRBV7-8 to TRBJ2-6; D not certain. Germline V gives CDR1 SGHVS, CDR2 FQNEAQ. There are 14 residues in the CDR3. Trimming pared 5 bases from V and 2 bases from J, leaving 7 bases between. For the CDR3, the DNA is TGTGCCAGCAGCCCGGTAACTGGGGCCAACGTCCTGACTTTC. Encoded protein: CASSPVTGANVLTF.

The V and J genes are TRBV29-1 and TRBJ2-2; D is uncertain. CDR3 length: 16 residues. V lost 7 bases to trimming and J lost 3 bases, with 21 bases between them. Germline lookup yields CDR1 SQVTM and CDR2 ANQGSEA. CDR3 sequence (DNA): TGCAGCGCAAAGCACAAACCCGGTCGAGACACCGGGGAGCTGTTTTTT. As protein: CSAKHKPGRDTGELFF.

The rearrangement joins TRBV29-1 to TRBJ1-2, with D perhaps TRBD1 (5 bases). The length of the CDR3 is 11 residues. Trimming took 7 bases from V and 5 from J, leaving 11 bases between them. CDR1 is SQVTM and CDR2 is ANQGSEA in the germline V gene. CDR3 sequence (DNA): TGCAGCGAGGGGAACTCTTATGGCTACACCTTC. It codes for CSEGNSYGYTF.

The genes are TRBV4-2 and TRBJ2-1; D is possibly TRBD2 (6 bases). Trimming shortened V by 1 base and J by 8 bases, and 15 bases separated the two germline ends. The CDR3 extends over 15 amino acids. Germline CDR1 LGHNA, CDR2 YNFKEQ. The CDR3 nucleotides are TGTGCCAGCAGCCAAGTTCCGGGAGTTTTGGATGAGCAGTTCTTC. It yields the protein CASSQVPGVLDEQFF.

The V call is TRBV14, the J call TRBJ2-3, with D possibly being TRBD2 (5 bases). Germline assignment: CDR1 SGHDN and CDR2 FVKESK. V dropped 4 bases and J dropped 0 bases, with 14 bases sitting between them. This CDR3 has 16 amino acids. The CDR3 DNA is TGTGCCAGCAGCCTACTAGGCGGCCCTAGCACAGATACGCAGTATTTT. It yields the protein CASSLLGGPSTDTQYF.

This chain links TRBV5-4 with TRBJ2-1, with 9 bases identical to TRBD1. The junction had 1 base not matched to a gene; V was cut back by 0 bases and J by 6 bases. This CDR3 has 14 amino acids. Germline V gives CDR1 SGHNT, CDR2 YYREEE (reference sequence). CDR3 coding DNA: TGTGCCAGCAGCTTGGGGACAGGGGTCAATGAGCAGTTCTTC. Translation: CASSLGTGVNEQFF. The whole variable domain, remainder taken from reference TRBV5-4 and TRBJ2-1, is ETGVTQSPTHLIKTRGQQVTLRCSSQSGHNTVSWYQQALGQGPQFIFQYYREEENGRGNFPPRFSGLQFPNYSSELNVNALELDDSALYLCASSLGTGVNEQFFGPGTRLTVL.

V gene TRBV18 combines with J gene TRBJ2-2, with D tentatively TRBD1 (5 bases). CDR3 size: 14 residues. V was shortened by 5 bases and J by 7 bases, with 14 bases between the two germline ends. The germline V gene has CDR1 KGHSH and CDR2 LQKENI. CDR3 region: CASSNSRQSGELFF. The CDR3 DNA follows: TGTGCCAGCTCAAATTCTAGACAGAGCGGGGAGCTGTTTTTT.